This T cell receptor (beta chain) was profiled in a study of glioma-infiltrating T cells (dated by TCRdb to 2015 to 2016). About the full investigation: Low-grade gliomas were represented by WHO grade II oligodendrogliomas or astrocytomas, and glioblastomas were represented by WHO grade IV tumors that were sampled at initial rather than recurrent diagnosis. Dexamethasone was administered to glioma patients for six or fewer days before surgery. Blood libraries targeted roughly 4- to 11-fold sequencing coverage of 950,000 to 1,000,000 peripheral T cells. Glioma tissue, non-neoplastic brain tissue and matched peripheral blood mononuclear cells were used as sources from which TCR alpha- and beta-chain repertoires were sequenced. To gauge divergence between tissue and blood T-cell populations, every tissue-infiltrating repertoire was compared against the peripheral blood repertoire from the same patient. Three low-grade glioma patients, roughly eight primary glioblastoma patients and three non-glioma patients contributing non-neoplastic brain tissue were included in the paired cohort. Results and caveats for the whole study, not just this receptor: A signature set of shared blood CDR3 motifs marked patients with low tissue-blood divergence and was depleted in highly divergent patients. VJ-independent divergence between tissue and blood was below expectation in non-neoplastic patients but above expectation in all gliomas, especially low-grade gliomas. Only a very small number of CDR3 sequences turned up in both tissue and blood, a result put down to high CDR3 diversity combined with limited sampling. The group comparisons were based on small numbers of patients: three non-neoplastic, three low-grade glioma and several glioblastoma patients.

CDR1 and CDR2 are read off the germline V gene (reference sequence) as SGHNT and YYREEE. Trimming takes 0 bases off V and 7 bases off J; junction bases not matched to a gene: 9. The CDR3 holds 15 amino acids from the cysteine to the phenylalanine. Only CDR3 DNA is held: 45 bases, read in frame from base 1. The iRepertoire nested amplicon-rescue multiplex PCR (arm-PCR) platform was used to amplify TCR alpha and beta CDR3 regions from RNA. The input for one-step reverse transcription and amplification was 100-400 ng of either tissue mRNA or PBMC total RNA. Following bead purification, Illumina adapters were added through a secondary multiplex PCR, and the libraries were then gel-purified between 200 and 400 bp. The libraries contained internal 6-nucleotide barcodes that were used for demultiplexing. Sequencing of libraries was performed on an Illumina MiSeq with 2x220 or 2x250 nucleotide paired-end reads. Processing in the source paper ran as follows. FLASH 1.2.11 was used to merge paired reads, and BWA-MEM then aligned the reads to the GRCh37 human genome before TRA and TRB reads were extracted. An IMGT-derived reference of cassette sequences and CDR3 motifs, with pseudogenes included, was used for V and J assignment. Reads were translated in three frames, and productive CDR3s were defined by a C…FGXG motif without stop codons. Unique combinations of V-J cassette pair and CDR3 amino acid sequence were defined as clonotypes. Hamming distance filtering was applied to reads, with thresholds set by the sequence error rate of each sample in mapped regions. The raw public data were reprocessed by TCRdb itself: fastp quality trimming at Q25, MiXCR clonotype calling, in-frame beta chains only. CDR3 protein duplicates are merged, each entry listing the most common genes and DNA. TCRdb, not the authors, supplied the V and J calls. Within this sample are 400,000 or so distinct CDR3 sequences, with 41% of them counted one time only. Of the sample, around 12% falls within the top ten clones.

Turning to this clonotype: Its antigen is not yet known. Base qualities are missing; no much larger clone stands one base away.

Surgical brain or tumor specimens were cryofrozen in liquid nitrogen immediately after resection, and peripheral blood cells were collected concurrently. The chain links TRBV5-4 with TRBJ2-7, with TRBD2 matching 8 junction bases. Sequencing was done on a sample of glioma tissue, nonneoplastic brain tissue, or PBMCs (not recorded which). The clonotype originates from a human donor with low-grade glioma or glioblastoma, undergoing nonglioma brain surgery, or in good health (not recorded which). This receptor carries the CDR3 CASSLVVAGPREQYF. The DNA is TGTGCCAGCAGCTTGGTGGTAGCGGGGCCCCGGGAGCAGTACTTC.